The 20 T cell receptor beta chains reported below all come from one sample, sequenced in a study of cytomegalovirus exposure and HLA in healthy donors. Method: immunoSEQ multiplex PCR; TCRdb's copy keeps in-frame clones and lacks some. The table lists about 200,000 clones, 70% to 90% of them singletons. The sequencing sample was made of PBMCs. The receptors shown here come from a woman between 18 and 29 years old in good health and CMV-seronegative.

The chain employs TRBV27 and TRBJ1-2; D perhaps matches TRBD1 (6 bases). Germline V lookup: CDR1 MNHEY, CDR2 SMNVEV (reference sequence). V was shortened by 5 bases and J by 0 bases, with 10 bases between the two germline ends. This CDR3 contains 14 residues. The CDR3 sequence is CASSPTGPNYGYTF. Written as DNA, the CDR3 is TGTGCCAGCAGTCCGACAGGCCCTAACTATGGCTACACCTTC.

The CDR3 sequence is CSVRVGNTIYF. The CDR3 DNA is TGCAGCGTGAGGGTTGGAAACACCATATATTTT. The V and J genes are TRBV29-1 and TRBJ1-3; D gene unclear. Germline V lookup: CDR1 SQVTM, CDR2 ANQGSEA. With 6 bases removed from V and 3 bases from J, the gap between germline ends came to 6 bases. CDR3 length: 11 amino acids.

The chain carries TRBV19 and TRBJ2-2; TRBD1 agrees at 10 bases. The CDR3 is made up of 15 amino acids. V was pared by 3 bases and J by 4 bases, with 2 bases of the junction left unmatched. Germline CDR1 and CDR2: LNHDA and SQIVND (reference sequence). DNA for the CDR3: TGTGCCAGTAGTATTTGGACAGGGGGCACCGGGGAGCTGTTTTTT. Translation: CASSIWTGGTGELFF.

Only a few counts were recorded for this clone. This rearrangement joins TRBV5-6 to TRBJ1-4; D gene ambiguous. Germline V CDR1 and CDR2: SGHDT, YYEEEE. The CDR3 is 12 residues long. With 7 bases removed from V and 1 base from J, the gap between germline ends came to 5 bases. The CDR3 nucleotides read TGTGCCAGCCAGAAAACTAATGAAAAACTGTTTTTT. Residues: CASQKTNEKLFF.

The CDR3 DNA sequence: TGTGCCAGCAGTTCAACAGGGCCCCCTTCCTACGAGCAGTACTTC. This encodes CASSSTGPPSYEQYF. The chain carries TRBV28 and TRBJ2-7, with a possible D match to TRBD1 (6 bases). Trimming removed 4 bases at V and 1 base at J, with 14 bases between. The CDR3 totals 15 residues. CDR1 and CDR2 from the germline V gene are MDHEN and SYDVKM.

The chain has TRBV9 and TRBJ2-1, with a weak D call TRBD1 (6 bases). The CDR3 runs 16 residues. The V end was cut by 3 bases, the J end by 4 bases, with 17 bases between. CDR1 and CDR2 from the germline V gene are SGDLS and YYNGEE. In nucleotides, the CDR3 is TGTGCCAGCAGCGAGGGGAACAGGGAGCCTTACAATGAGCAGTTCTTC. Its protein is CASSEGNREPYNEQFF.

The rearrangement joins TRBV18 to TRBJ2-5; D call uncertain. The CDR3 extends over 11 amino acids. Germline CDR1 KGHSH, CDR2 LQKENI. Trimming cost V 5 bases and J 2 bases, with 3 bases left between them. In DNA form, the CDR3 reads TGTGCCAGCTCAGCGCAAGAGACCCAGTACTTC. Translation: CASSAQETQYF.

The chain couples TRBV5-1 to TRBJ2-7; 8 bases fit TRBD1. Germline-derived CDR1 and CDR2 are SGHRS and YFSETQ. This CDR3 region has 14 residues. Unmatched junction bases numbered 6, after V lost 3 bases and J lost 4 bases. The CDR3 nucleotides are TGCGCCAGCAGCTCCGGGACAGGAAATTACGAGCAGTACTTC. This encodes CASSSGTGNYEQYF.

V is TRBV27 and J is TRBJ2-3, with 11 bases lining up with TRBD2. Germline CDR1 MNHEY, CDR2 SMNVEV (reference sequence). The CDR3 contains 15 residues. V lost 7 bases to trimming and J lost 1 base; unmatched junction nucleotides: 4. The CDR3 sequence is CASTQGLAGTDTQYF. CDR3 nucleotide sequence: TGTGCCAGCACCCAGGGACTAGCGGGCACAGATACGCAGTATTTT.

The DNA for the CDR3 is TGCGCCAGCAGCCCCTCTGCTGGGCCAAACACTGAAGCTTTCTTT. Translation: CASSPSAGPNTEAFF. V and J are TRBV5-1 and TRBJ1-1, with D hard to call. Germline CDR1 and CDR2: SGHRS and YFSETQ. The CDR3 loop spans 15 amino acids. Trimming pared 4 bases from V and 2 bases from J, leaving 15 bases between. Drawing the rest from reference TRBV5-1 and TRBJ1-1, the complete variable domain is KAGVTQTPRYLIKTRGQQVTLSCSPISGHRSVSWYQQTPGQGLQFLFEYFSETQRNKGNFPGRFSGRQFSNSRSEMNVSTLELGDSALYLCASSPSAGPNTEAFFGQGTRLTVV.

In its sample, this clone was seen once. The chain recombines TRBV4-2 with TRBJ2-7; 8 bases fit TRBD2. The ends lost 0 bases at V and 6 bases at J; junction bases unmatched: 10. Germline V gene data show CDR1 as LGHNA and CDR2 as YNFKEQ. The CDR3 consists of 16 residues. This chain's CDR3 is CASSQDNRWLAGEQYF. The CDR3 nucleotides read TGTGCCAGCAGCCAAGACAATAGGTGGCTAGCGGGCGAGCAGTACTTC.

The rearrangement uses TRBV6-6 and TRBJ1-1, with TRBD1 matching over 7 bases. The trim removed 5 bases at V and 10 bases at J, leaving 10 bases unmatched. CDR1 and CDR2 from the germline V gene are MNHNY and SVGAGI (reference sequence). This CDR3 has 13 residues. The CDR3 reads CASSTDRLGGAFF. The CDR3 coding sequence is TGTGCCAGCAGTACGGACAGGCTGGGTGGAGCTTTCTTT.

The chain joins TRBV7-3 to TRBJ2-7; 9 nucleotides align to TRBD1. The CDR3 contains 13 residues. The ends lost 5 bases at V and 5 bases at J; junction bases unmatched: 4. The germline V gene has CDR1 SGHTA and CDR2 FQGTGA. The CDR3 loop reads CASSPTGGNEQYF. The CDR3, as DNA: TGTGCCAGCAGCCCCACAGGGGGCAACGAGCAGTACTTC.

The rearrangement links TRBV7-2 to TRBJ1-4; 9 nucleotides line up with TRBD1. CDR3 length equals 14 residues. Germline CDR1 and CDR2: SGHTA and FQGNSA. V trimming: 4 bases; J trimming: 11 bases; junction bases outside the gene matches: 8. For the CDR3, the DNA is TGTGCCAGCAGCTCACCGGGACAGGGCCAGAAACTGTTTTTT. Translation gives CASSSPGQGQKLFF.

The V gene is TRBV5-8, the J gene TRBJ2-7; perhaps TRBD1 as D (5 bases). The CDR3 is 13 residues long. The germline V and J ends were trimmed by 4 bases and 1 base, with 9 bases remaining between them. The germline CDR1 and CDR2 sequences are SGHTS and YDEGEE. The chain's CDR3 is CASSLGVSYEQYF. The CDR3 DNA reads as TGTGCCAGCAGCCTAGGGGTTTCCTACGAGCAGTACTTC.

The V call is TRBV29-1, the J call TRBJ2-5; 9 nucleotides align to TRBD2. Per germline, CDR1 SQVTM and CDR2 ANQGSEA. This CDR3 has 14 residues. The V segment lost 8 bases and the J segment 5 bases; nucleotides outside the gene matches: 12. CDR3 region: CSTTPGTSRETQYF. The CDR3 bases are TGCAGCACAACCCCCGGGACTAGCAGGGAGACCCAGTACTTC.

V and J are TRBV6-5 and TRBJ1-2; D gene unclear. V was trimmed by 0 bases and J by 5 bases, leaving 13 bases between them. The CDR3 consists of 15 residues. Germline V lookup: CDR1 MNHEY, CDR2 SVGAGI. The chain's CDR3 is CASSYSPDPGYGYTF. Written as DNA, the CDR3 is TGTGCCAGCAGTTACTCGCCGGATCCGGGATATGGCTACACCTTC.

The chain employs TRBV5-6 and TRBJ1-2; D gene uncertain. This CDR3 has 15 amino acids. V was pared by 2 bases and J by 8 bases, with 19 bases between. In germline, CDR1 is SGHDT, CDR2 YYEEEE. CDR3 coding DNA: TGTGCCAGCAGCTTAATAAATAGACACCTTGGGGGCTACACCTTC. It encodes CASSLINRHLGGYTF.

The rearrangement links TRBV5-4 to TRBJ2-5, with 10 bases identical to TRBD2. The CDR3 sequence is 16 residues long. Per the germline V gene, CDR1 is SGHNT and CDR2 is YYREEE (reference sequence). V was clipped by 0 bases and J by 10 bases; unmatched bases: 12. The CDR3 sequence: CASSLGSGRAPDVQYF. In DNA, the CDR3 is TGTGCCAGCAGCTTGGGAAGCGGGAGGGCACCTGATGTCCAGTACTTC.

J is TRBJ2-3 and V is TRBV5-1; 7 bases align to TRBD2. V was clipped by 4 bases and J by 6 bases; unmatched bases: 8. Germline assignment: CDR1 SGHRS and CDR2 YFSETQ. The CDR3 is made up of 14 amino acids. CDR3 bases: TGCGCCAGCAGCGAGGGACTAACGGCGGATACGCAGTATTTT. Translated: CASSEGLTADTQYF.